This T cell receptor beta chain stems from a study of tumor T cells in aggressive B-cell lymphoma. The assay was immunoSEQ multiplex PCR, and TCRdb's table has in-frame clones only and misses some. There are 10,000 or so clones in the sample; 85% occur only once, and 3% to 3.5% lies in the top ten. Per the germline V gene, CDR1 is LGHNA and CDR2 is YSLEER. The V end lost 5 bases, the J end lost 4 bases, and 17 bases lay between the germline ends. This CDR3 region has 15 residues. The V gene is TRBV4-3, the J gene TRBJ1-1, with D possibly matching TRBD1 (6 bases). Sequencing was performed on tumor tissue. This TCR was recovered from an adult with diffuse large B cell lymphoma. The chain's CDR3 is CASSVGGARGTEAFF. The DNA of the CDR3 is TGCGCCAGCAGCGTCGGGGGGGCGCGGGGCACTGAAGCTTTCTTT.